One sample yielded the 4 T cell receptor beta chains listed below, sequenced in a study of cytomegalovirus exposure and HLA in healthy donors. A multiplex PCR was run with 60 Vbeta primers and 13 Jbeta primers. Only in-frame clones appear in the TCRdb table, and some are missing; sequencing was by immunoSEQ multiplex PCR. In the table there are more than 140,000 clones, roughly four fifths of which are singletons. The sample was PBMCs. The receptors derive from a man aged 18 to 30 in good health and CMV-seropositive.

The genes are TRBV7-9 and TRBJ1-2, with 8 bases fitting TRBD1. The CDR3 extends over 14 amino acids. In germline, CDR1 is SEHNR, CDR2 FQNEAQ (reference sequence). The J segment lost 6 bases and the V segment lost 2 bases, leaving 5 bases of the junction unmatched. As DNA, the CDR3 is TGTGCCAGCAGCTTATGGGCGGACAGGGATGGCTACACCTTC. It specifies CASSLWADRDGYTF.

The V gene is TRBV7-6, the J gene TRBJ1-1; 10 positions match TRBD1. V gave up 6 bases and J gave up 1 base; unmatched junction bases: 8. This CDR3 comprises 16 residues. Germline lookup yields CDR1 SGHVS and CDR2 FNYEAQ. CDR3 residues: CASSVGTGVGNTEAFF. The CDR3 coding sequence is TGTGCCAGCAGTGTGGGGACAGGGGTCGGGAACACTGAAGCTTTCTTT.

The V and J genes are TRBV29-1 and TRBJ1-5; 9 bases are a match to TRBD1. CDR1 is SQVTM and CDR2 is ANQGSEA in the germline V gene. V shed 6 bases, J shed 2 bases, and the junction held 2 bases outside the gene matches. This CDR3 region has 13 residues. CDR3 protein: CSVRTGGNQPQHF. Written as DNA, the CDR3 is TGCAGCGTAAGGACAGGGGGCAATCAGCCCCAGCATTTT.

The chain employs TRBV11-2 and TRBJ1-2; TRBD1 agrees at 9 bases. The CDR3 loop spans 12 amino acids. V trimming: 6 bases; J trimming: 8 bases; junction bases outside the gene matches: 4. Germline V CDR1 and CDR2: SGHAT, FQNNGV. The CDR3 spells CASRHDRGGYTF. The CDR3, as DNA: TGTGCCAGCAGACATGACAGGGGGGGCTACACCTTC.